This T cell receptor (beta chain) was sequenced during a study of cytomegalovirus exposure and HLA in healthy donors. Study in general: The roughly 110 validation repertoires were reported in a later analysis to have been generated on the same platform as the approximately 700 first-cohort repertoires.

The study, taken as a whole, reports: Rare TCR sequences dominated, though some public TCRs recurred in many donors. Among the CMV-associated chains, three were confirmed in vitro as specific for CMV antigens. The investigators catalogued some 150 TCR beta chains as cytomegalovirus-associated.

As regards this clone: What it binds is not known.

V lost 0 bases and J lost 3; bases outside the gene matches: 8. The CDR3 extends over 17 amino acids. Germline-derived CDR1 and CDR2 are SGHTA and FQGNSA. Here immunoSEQ multiplex PCR was the method, and the copy in TCRdb shows in-frame clones only, minus some. The profile shows 150,000 to 200,000 clones, approximately 86% of them singletons. This TCR derives from a man younger than 35 in good health and CMV-seropositive. Input material: PBMCs. This rearrangement joins TRBV7-2 to TRBJ2-5; 9 bases agree with TRBD2. The CDR3 loop reads CASSLAGAGGLKETQYF. In DNA form, the CDR3 reads TGTGCCAGCAGCTTAGCCGGCGCGGGGGGGCTGAAAGAGACCCAGTACTTC.